A selection of T cell receptor beta chains follows, all from one sample in a study of shared clonotypes between healthy human individuals. Measured with immunoSEQ multiplex PCR; TCRdb has only the in-frame clones, and not every one. The profile shows some 2,000,000 clones, about 95% of them singletons. Sequenced material: naive CD8+ T cells sorted from blood. The source is a man aged 18-30 years in good health. CDR3s include the opening cysteine and the closing phenylalanine or tryptophan. D genes are given only for firm matches. Clone size appears in some rows only: once, few, many, or a class for an expanded clone.

abundance: -; v_gene: TRBV30; d_gene: -; j_gene: TRBJ1-2; CDR3aa: CAWSVSPYGYTF; CDR3nt: TGTGCCTGGAGTGTATCCCCATATGGCTACACCTTC
abundance: -; v_gene: TRBV27; d_gene: TRBD1; j_gene: TRBJ2-7; CDR3aa: CASSGTAYEQYF; CDR3nt: TGTGCCAGCAGCGGGACAGCCTACGAGCAGTACTTC
abundance: -; v_gene: TRBV4-1; d_gene: TRBD2; j_gene: TRBJ2-7; CDR3aa: CASSPGLAYSYEQYF; CDR3nt: TGCGCCAGCAGCCCGGGACTAGCGTACTCCTACGAGCAGTACTTC
abundance: -; v_gene: TRBV9; d_gene: -; j_gene: TRBJ2-1; CDR3aa: CASSRGLGNEQFF; CDR3nt: TGTGCCAGCAGCCGGGGCCTCGGCAATGAGCAGTTCTTC
abundance: -; v_gene: TRBV7-2; d_gene: -; j_gene: TRBJ2-1; CDR3aa: CASSLRGPSVLGEQFF; CDR3nt: TGTGCCAGCAGCTTAAGGGGACCTAGCGTGTTGGGAGAGCAGTTCTTC
abundance: -; v_gene: TRBV5-4; d_gene: -; j_gene: TRBJ2-1; CDR3aa: CASSPLSGSSYNEQFF; CDR3nt: TGTGCCAGCAGCCCCTTATCTGGGAGCTCCTACAATGAGCAGTTCTTC
abundance: -; v_gene: TRBV5-4; d_gene: -; j_gene: TRBJ2-1; CDR3aa: CASSLDRGGNEQFF; CDR3nt: TGTGCCAGCAGCTTGGACAGGGGAGGGAATGAGCAGTTCTTC
abundance: -; v_gene: TRBV7-3; d_gene: TRBD1; j_gene: TRBJ2-7; CDR3aa: CASSLGQGAYEQYF; CDR3nt: TGTGCCAGCAGCTTGGGACAGGGAGCCTACGAGCAGTACTTC
abundance: once; v_gene: TRBV4-3; d_gene: -; j_gene: TRBJ1-1; CDR3aa: CASSLIGRPEAFF; CDR3nt: TGCGCCAGCAGCCTCATCGGCAGACCTGAAGCTTTCTTT
abundance: once; v_gene: TRBV6-1; d_gene: -; j_gene: TRBJ2-4; CDR3aa: CASSETRGGRGTIQYF; CDR3nt: TGTGCCAGCAGTGAGACGAGGGGAGGCCGGGGAACCATTCAGTACTTC
abundance: -; v_gene: TRBV5-1; d_gene: -; j_gene: TRBJ1-1; CDR3aa: CASSSTLGGANTEAFF; CDR3nt: TGCGCCAGCAGCTCCACCTTAGGGGGGGCGAACACTGAAGCTTTCTTT
abundance: -; v_gene: TRBV6-5; d_gene: -; j_gene: TRBJ1-4; CDR3aa: CASSYSWAGAGEKLFF; CDR3nt: TGTGCCAGCAGTTACTCGTGGGCAGGGGCAGGGGAAAAACTGTTTTTT
abundance: -; v_gene: TRBV5-4; d_gene: -; j_gene: TRBJ2-7; CDR3aa: CASSLNSAYEQYF; CDR3nt: TGTGCCAGCAGCTTGAACAGTGCCTACGAGCAGTACTTC
abundance: -; v_gene: TRBV10-3; d_gene: TRBD2; j_gene: TRBJ2-3; CDR3aa: CAISESTSGISTDTQYF; CDR3nt: TGTGCCATCAGTGAGTCGACCAGCGGGATAAGCACAGATACGCAGTATTTT
abundance: -; v_gene: TRBV5-1; d_gene: -; j_gene: TRBJ2-7; CDR3aa: CASSLAGGGYEQYF; CDR3nt: TGCGCCAGCAGCTTGGCCGGGGGAGGCTACGAGCAGTACTTC
abundance: -; v_gene: TRBV5-1; d_gene: TRBD2; j_gene: TRBJ2-7; CDR3aa: CASSLRLAGGPYEQYF; CDR3nt: TGCGCCAGCAGCTTGCGACTAGCGGGAGGGCCGTACGAGCAGTACTTC
abundance: -; v_gene: TRBV30; d_gene: -; j_gene: TRBJ1-2; CDR3aa: CAWSPTGGKTNYGYTF; CDR3nt: TGTGCCTGGAGCCCGACGGGGGGGAAAACTAACTATGGCTACACCTTC
abundance: -; v_gene: TRBV28; d_gene: -; j_gene: TRBJ2-7; CDR3aa: CASSSTAHGLLEQYF; CDR3nt: TGTGCCAGCAGTTCCACAGCGCACGGCTTGTTAGAGCAGTACTTC
abundance: -; v_gene: TRBV4-1; d_gene: TRBD2; j_gene: TRBJ2-1; CDR3aa: CASRQTNLRTSGGSYNEQFF; CDR3nt: TGCGCCAGCAGGCAGACTAACCTTAGGACTAGCGGTGGGTCCTACAATGAGCAGTTCTTC
abundance: -; v_gene: TRBV28; d_gene: -; j_gene: TRBJ2-7; CDR3aa: CASSLPYEQYF; CDR3nt: TGTGCCAGCAGTCTTCCCTACGAGCAGTACTTC
abundance: -; v_gene: TRBV9; d_gene: -; j_gene: TRBJ1-1; CDR3aa: CASSVEYTSNTEAFF; CDR3nt: TGTGCCAGCAGCGTAGAGTACACTTCGAACACTGAAGCTTTCTTT
abundance: -; v_gene: TRBV5-3; d_gene: -; j_gene: TRBJ2-7; CDR3aa: CARSLGQGTYEQYF; CDR3nt: TGTGCCAGAAGCTTGGGTCAGGGGACCTACGAGCAGTACTTC
abundance: -; v_gene: TRBV2; d_gene: TRBD1; j_gene: TRBJ1-1; CDR3aa: CASPTGTGGDTEAFF; CDR3nt: TGTGCCAGTCCTACCGGGACAGGAGGGGACACTGAAGCTTTCTTT
abundance: -; v_gene: TRBV5-1; d_gene: TRBD1; j_gene: TRBJ2-3; CDR3aa: CASSLAGLEGQGPDTQYF; CDR3nt: TGCGCCAGCAGCTTGGCCGGTTTGGAGGGACAGGGACCAGATACGCAGTATTTT
abundance: -; v_gene: TRBV30; d_gene: -; j_gene: TRBJ2-7; CDR3aa: CAWSDREQYF; CDR3nt: TGTGCCTGGAGTGATAGGGAGCAGTACTTC
abundance: -; v_gene: TRBV19; d_gene: -; j_gene: TRBJ1-1; CDR3aa: CASNPDTDTEAFF; CDR3nt: TGTGCCAGTAACCCGGACACGGACACTGAAGCTTTCTTT
abundance: -; v_gene: TRBV5-4; d_gene: -; j_gene: TRBJ1-2; CDR3aa: CASSSSGAEYYGYTF; CDR3nt: TGTGCCAGCAGCTCCTCGGGGGCGGAGTACTATGGCTACACCTTC
abundance: -; v_gene: TRBV5-1; d_gene: TRBD2; j_gene: TRBJ2-7; CDR3aa: CASSPPGLAASEQYF; CDR3nt: TGCGCCAGCAGCCCCCCCGGACTAGCGGCCAGCGAGCAGTACTTC
abundance: -; v_gene: TRBV7-6; d_gene: TRBD2; j_gene: TRBJ2-5; CDR3aa: CASSPTTDGGETQYF; CDR3nt: TGTGCCAGCAGCCCCACGACCGACGGGGGGGAGACCCAGTACTTC
abundance: once; v_gene: TRBV6-1; d_gene: -; j_gene: TRBJ1-3; CDR3aa: CASSDWGPFSGNTIYF; CDR3nt: TGTGCCAGCAGTGACTGGGGACCGTTCTCTGGAAACACCATATATTTT
abundance: -; v_gene: TRBV5-1; d_gene: TRBD1; j_gene: TRBJ2-3; CDR3aa: CASSLRDRGTDTQYF; CDR3nt: TGCGCCAGCAGCTTGAGAGACAGGGGGACAGATACGCAGTATTTT
abundance: once; v_gene: TRBV10-2; d_gene: -; j_gene: TRBJ2-1; CDR3aa: CASTSSGEGGHEQFF; CDR3nt: TGCGCCAGCACGTCTAGCGGAGAGGGGGGGCATGAGCAGTTCTTC
abundance: once; v_gene: TRBV5-4; d_gene: TRBD2; j_gene: TRBJ2-7; CDR3aa: CASSLGAGGPYEQYF; CDR3nt: TGTGCCAGCAGCTTGGGGGCGGGAGGGCCCTACGAGCAGTACTTC
abundance: -; v_gene: TRBV30; d_gene: -; j_gene: TRBJ2-1; CDR3aa: CAWAMDSTSYNEQFF; CDR3nt: TGTGCCTGGGCCATGGACAGTACTTCCTACAATGAGCAGTTCTTC
abundance: -; v_gene: TRBV9; d_gene: -; j_gene: TRBJ2-1; CDR3aa: CASARGSGYNEQFF; CDR3nt: TGTGCCAGCGCCCGGGGTAGCGGTTACAATGAGCAGTTCTTC
abundance: -; v_gene: TRBV9; d_gene: -; j_gene: TRBJ2-3; CDR3aa: CASSVGGSTDTQYF; CDR3nt: TGTGCCAGCAGCGTAGGCGGTAGCACAGATACGCAGTATTTT
abundance: -; v_gene: TRBV11-3; d_gene: TRBD2; j_gene: TRBJ2-1; CDR3aa: CASSLGADSAGLAYNEQFF; CDR3nt: TGTGCCAGCAGCTTAGGAGCGGACAGCGCGGGACTAGCCTACAATGAGCAGTTCTTC
abundance: -; v_gene: TRBV7-8; d_gene: TRBD2; j_gene: TRBJ2-1; CDR3aa: CASSLRLAGVPYNEQFF; CDR3nt: TGTGCCAGCAGCTTACGCCTAGCGGGAGTACCCTACAATGAGCAGTTCTTC
abundance: -; v_gene: TRBV2; d_gene: -; j_gene: TRBJ2-7; CDR3aa: CASSLTESSYEQYF; CDR3nt: TGTGCCAGCAGCCTGACGGAAAGCTCCTACGAGCAGTACTTC
abundance: -; v_gene: TRBV10-3; d_gene: TRBD2; j_gene: TRBJ2-7; CDR3aa: CAISEWPSGGYEQYF; CDR3nt: TGTGCCATCAGTGAGTGGCCTAGCGGGGGGTACGAGCAGTACTTC
abundance: -; v_gene: TRBV6-1; d_gene: TRBD1; j_gene: TRBJ2-7; CDR3aa: CASSEPTGIRYEQYF; CDR3nt: TGTGCCAGCAGTGAGCCGACAGGGATCCGCTACGAGCAGTACTTC
abundance: -; v_gene: TRBV7-9; d_gene: TRBD1; j_gene: TRBJ1-5; CDR3aa: CASSLGQGAGQPQHF; CDR3nt: TGTGCCAGCAGCTTAGGACAGGGAGCTGGACAGCCCCAGCATTTT
abundance: -; v_gene: TRBV30; d_gene: -; j_gene: TRBJ2-3; CDR3aa: CAWSHTRSGTDTQYF; CDR3nt: TGTGCCTGGAGCCACACTAGATCTGGCACAGATACGCAGTATTTT
abundance: once; v_gene: TRBV7-9; d_gene: -; j_gene: TRBJ2-7; CDR3aa: CASSLGPSGNEQYF; CDR3nt: TGTGCCAGCAGCTTAGGACCGTCGGGCAACGAGCAGTACTTC
abundance: -; v_gene: TRBV28; d_gene: -; j_gene: TRBJ1-1; CDR3aa: CASGSTEAFF; CDR3nt: TGTGCCAGCGGTAGTACTGAAGCTTTCTTT
abundance: -; v_gene: TRBV5-6; d_gene: TRBD2; j_gene: TRBJ2-3; CDR3aa: CASSLEGGGADTQYF; CDR3nt: TGTGCCAGCAGCCTGGAGGGCGGGGGGGCTGATACGCAGTATTTT
abundance: -; v_gene: TRBV10-1; d_gene: -; j_gene: TRBJ1-1; CDR3aa: CASSVSWNTEAFF; CDR3nt: TGCGCCAGCAGTGTAAGTTGGAACACTGAAGCTTTCTTT
abundance: -; v_gene: TRBV6-1; d_gene: -; j_gene: TRBJ1-1; CDR3aa: CASSVQGGDTEAFF; CDR3nt: TGTGCCAGCAGTGTTCAGGGTGGGGACACTGAAGCTTTCTTT
abundance: -; v_gene: TRBV27; d_gene: TRBD1; j_gene: TRBJ2-2; CDR3aa: CASRLDRESTGELFF; CDR3nt: TGTGCCAGCAGACTAGACAGGGAGAGCACCGGGGAGCTGTTTTTT
abundance: -; v_gene: TRBV5-1; d_gene: TRBD1; j_gene: TRBJ1-2; CDR3aa: CASSVGQGVLYGYTF; CDR3nt: TGCGCCAGCAGCGTGGGACAGGGAGTTCTCTATGGCTACACCTTC
abundance: -; v_gene: TRBV27; d_gene: TRBD1; j_gene: TRBJ1-2; CDR3aa: CASSARQGHYTF; CDR3nt: TGTGCCAGCAGTGCCCGACAGGGCCACTACACCTTC
abundance: -; v_gene: TRBV27; d_gene: -; j_gene: TRBJ2-1; CDR3aa: CASSNSPEQFF; CDR3nt: TGTGCCAGCAGTAATAGTCCCGAGCAGTTCTTC
abundance: once; v_gene: TRBV18; d_gene: -; j_gene: TRBJ2-2; CDR3aa: CASSSPGQITGELFF; CDR3nt: TGTGCCAGCTCATCTCCGGGACAAATAACCGGGGAGCTGTTTTTT
abundance: -; v_gene: TRBV6-6; d_gene: -; j_gene: TRBJ2-7; CDR3aa: CASSYSGSDYEQYF; CDR3nt: TGTGCCAGCAGTTACTCCGGCAGCGACTACGAGCAGTACTTC
abundance: -; v_gene: TRBV10-1; d_gene: -; j_gene: TRBJ2-7; CDR3aa: CASSEGRVTGEQYF; CDR3nt: TGCGCCAGCAGTGAGGGCAGGGTGACGGGGGAGCAGTACTTC
abundance: -; v_gene: TRBV7-2; d_gene: TRBD2; j_gene: TRBJ2-5; CDR3aa: CASSLVTGGEETQYF; CDR3nt: TGTGCCAGCAGCTTAGTGACGGGGGGGGAAGAGACCCAGTACTTC
abundance: -; v_gene: TRBV2; d_gene: -; j_gene: TRBJ1-2; CDR3aa: CASSESIGLAELISSGYTF; CDR3nt: TGTGCCAGCAGTGAAAGTATAGGCCTAGCGGAGTTGATAAGCAGTGGCTACACCTTC
abundance: -; v_gene: TRBV2; d_gene: -; j_gene: TRBJ1-1; CDR3aa: CASSEIQNTEAFF; CDR3nt: TGTGCCAGCAGTGAAATCCAAAACACTGAAGCTTTCTTT
abundance: -; v_gene: TRBV27; d_gene: TRBD2; j_gene: TRBJ2-5; CDR3aa: CASSGGLEETQYF; CDR3nt: TGTGCCAGCAGCGGGGGGTTGGAAGAGACCCAGTACTTC